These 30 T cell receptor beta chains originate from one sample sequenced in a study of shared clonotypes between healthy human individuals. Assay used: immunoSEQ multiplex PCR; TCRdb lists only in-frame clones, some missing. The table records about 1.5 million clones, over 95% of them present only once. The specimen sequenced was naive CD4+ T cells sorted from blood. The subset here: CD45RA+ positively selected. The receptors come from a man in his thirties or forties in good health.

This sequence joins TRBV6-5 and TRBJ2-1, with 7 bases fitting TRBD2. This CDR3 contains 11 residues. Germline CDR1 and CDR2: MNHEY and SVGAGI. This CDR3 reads CAAGMGRGQFF. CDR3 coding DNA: TGTGCAGCCGGAATGGGGAGGGGGCAGTTCTTC.

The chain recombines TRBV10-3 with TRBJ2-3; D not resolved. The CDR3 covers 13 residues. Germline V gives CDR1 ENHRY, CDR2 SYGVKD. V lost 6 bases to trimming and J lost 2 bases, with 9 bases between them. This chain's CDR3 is CAISATATDTQYF. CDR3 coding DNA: TGTGCCATCAGCGCGACTGCCACAGATACGCAGTATTTT.

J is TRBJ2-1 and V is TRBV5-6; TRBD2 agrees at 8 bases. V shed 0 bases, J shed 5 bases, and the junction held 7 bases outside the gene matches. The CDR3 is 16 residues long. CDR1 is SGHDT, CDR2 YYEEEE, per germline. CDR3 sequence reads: CASSLETAGVHNEQFF. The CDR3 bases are TGTGCCAGCAGCTTGGAAACAGCGGGAGTCCACAATGAGCAGTTCTTC.

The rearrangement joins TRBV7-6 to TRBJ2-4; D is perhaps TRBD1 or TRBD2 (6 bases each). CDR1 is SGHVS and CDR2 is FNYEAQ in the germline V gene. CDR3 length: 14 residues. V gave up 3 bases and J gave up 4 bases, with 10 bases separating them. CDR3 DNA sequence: TGTGCCAGCAGCTTCGGGGGCGGTAAAAACATTCAGTACTTC. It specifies CASSFGGGKNIQYF.

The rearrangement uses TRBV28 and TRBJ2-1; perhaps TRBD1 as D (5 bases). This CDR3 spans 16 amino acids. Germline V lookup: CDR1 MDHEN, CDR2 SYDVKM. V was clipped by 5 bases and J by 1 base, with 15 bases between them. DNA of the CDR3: TGTGCCAGCAGTCCCATTATCCAGGGATCCTACAATGAGCAGTTCTTC. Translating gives CASSPIIQGSYNEQFF.

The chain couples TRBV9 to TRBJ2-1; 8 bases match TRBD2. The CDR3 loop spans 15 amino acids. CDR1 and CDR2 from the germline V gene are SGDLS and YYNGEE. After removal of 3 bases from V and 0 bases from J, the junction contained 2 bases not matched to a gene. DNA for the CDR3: TGTGCCAGCAGCGCCCGGGAGGGCTCCTACAATGAGCAGTTCTTC. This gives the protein CASSAREGSYNEQFF.

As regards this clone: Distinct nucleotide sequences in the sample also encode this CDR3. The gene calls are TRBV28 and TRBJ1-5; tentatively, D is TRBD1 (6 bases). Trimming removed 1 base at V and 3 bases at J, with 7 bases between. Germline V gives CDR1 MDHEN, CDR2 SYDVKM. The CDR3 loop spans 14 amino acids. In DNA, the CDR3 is TGTGCCAGCAGTTTATCAGGGGACAATCAGCCCCAGCATTTT. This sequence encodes CASSLSGDNQPQHF.

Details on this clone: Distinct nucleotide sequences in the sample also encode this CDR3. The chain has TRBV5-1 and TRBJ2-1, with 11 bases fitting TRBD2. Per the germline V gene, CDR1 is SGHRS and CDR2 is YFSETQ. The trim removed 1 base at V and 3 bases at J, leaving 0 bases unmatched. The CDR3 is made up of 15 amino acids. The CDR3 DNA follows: TGCGCCAGCAGCTTGACTAGCGGGAGCTACAATGAGCAGTTCTTC. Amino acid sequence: CASSLTSGSYNEQFF.

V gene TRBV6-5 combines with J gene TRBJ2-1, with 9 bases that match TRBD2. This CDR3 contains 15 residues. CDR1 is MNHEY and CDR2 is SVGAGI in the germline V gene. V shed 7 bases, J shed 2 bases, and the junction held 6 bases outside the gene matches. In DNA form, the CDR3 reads TGTGCCAGCAAGCCAGCGGGAGGACCCTACAATGAGCAGTTCTTC. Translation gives CASKPAGGPYNEQFF.

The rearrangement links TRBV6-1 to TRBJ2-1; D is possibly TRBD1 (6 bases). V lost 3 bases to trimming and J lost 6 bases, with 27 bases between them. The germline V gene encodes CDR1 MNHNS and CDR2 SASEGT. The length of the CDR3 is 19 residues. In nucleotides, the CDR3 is TGTGCCAGCAGTGATGATGGGTCCCACAGGGACCAGGCATTCAATGAGCAGTTCTTC. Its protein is CASSDDGSHRDQAFNEQFF.

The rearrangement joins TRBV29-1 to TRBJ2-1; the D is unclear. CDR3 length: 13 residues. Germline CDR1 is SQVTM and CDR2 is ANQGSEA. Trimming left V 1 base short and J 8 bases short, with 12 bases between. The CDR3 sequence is CSVEGPLVDEQFF. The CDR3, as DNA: TGCAGCGTTGAAGGCCCTCTAGTCGATGAGCAGTTCTTC.

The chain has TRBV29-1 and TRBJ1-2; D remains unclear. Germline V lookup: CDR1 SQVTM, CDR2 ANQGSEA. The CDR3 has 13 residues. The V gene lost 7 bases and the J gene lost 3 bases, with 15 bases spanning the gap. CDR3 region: CSAGEEGDYGYTF. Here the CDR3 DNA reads TGCAGCGCCGGGGAGGAGGGTGACTATGGCTACACCTTC.

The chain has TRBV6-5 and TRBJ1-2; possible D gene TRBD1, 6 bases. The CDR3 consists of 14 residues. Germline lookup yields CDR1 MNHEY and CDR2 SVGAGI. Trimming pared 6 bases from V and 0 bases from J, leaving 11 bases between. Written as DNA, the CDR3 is TGTGCCAGCAGCCCCAGGGGAGCTAACTATGGCTACACCTTC. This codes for CASSPRGANYGYTF.

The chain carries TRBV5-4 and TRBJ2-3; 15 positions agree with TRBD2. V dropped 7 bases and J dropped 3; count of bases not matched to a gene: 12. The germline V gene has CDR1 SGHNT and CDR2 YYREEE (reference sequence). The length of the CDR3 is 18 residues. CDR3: CASHRGGLAGGFTDTQYF. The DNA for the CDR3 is TGTGCCAGCCACCGGGGGGGACTAGCGGGAGGTTTTACAGATACGCAGTATTTT.

CDR3 sequence (DNA): TGTGCCAGCTCACCACTTCAACTAGCGGGAGCGAACACCGGGGAGCTGTTTTTT. Amino acid sequence: CASSPLQLAGANTGELFF. The chain is built from TRBV18 and TRBJ2-2; 11 nucleotides match TRBD2. This CDR3 is 18 amino acids long. Germline V gene data show CDR1 as KGHSH and CDR2 as LQKENI. Trimming at V came to 1 base and at J to 0 bases, leaving 4 bases not matched to a gene.

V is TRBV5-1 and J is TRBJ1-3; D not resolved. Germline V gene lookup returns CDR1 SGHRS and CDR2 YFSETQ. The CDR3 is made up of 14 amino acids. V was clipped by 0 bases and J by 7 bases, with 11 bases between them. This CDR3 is CASSLEGNVNTIYF. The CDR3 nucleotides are TGCGCCAGCAGCTTGGAGGGCAATGTGAACACCATATATTTT.

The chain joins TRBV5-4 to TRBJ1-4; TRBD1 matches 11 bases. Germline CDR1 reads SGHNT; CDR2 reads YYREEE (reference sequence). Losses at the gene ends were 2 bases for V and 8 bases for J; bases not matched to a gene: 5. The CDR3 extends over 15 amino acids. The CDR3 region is CASSFGQGAREKLFF. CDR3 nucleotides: TGTGCCAGCAGCTTTGGACAGGGGGCGCGGGAAAAACTGTTTTTT.

The DNA for the CDR3 is TGTGCCAGCAGCTCGTTGCCGGGAACAGGGTTGAAAGAGACCCAGTACTTC. Translated, it gives CASSSLPGTGLKETQYF. The chain carries TRBV11-2 and TRBJ2-5; D possibly corresponds to TRBD1 (6 bases). The CDR3 consists of 17 residues. Germline V gives CDR1 SGHAT, CDR2 FQNNGV. The V gene lost 4 bases and the J gene lost 3 bases, with 21 bases spanning the gap. Full variable domain (outside the CDR3, taken from reference TRBV11-2 and TRBJ2-5): EAGVAQSPRYKIIEKRQSVAFWCNPISGHATLYWYQQILGQGPKLLIQFQNNGVVDDSQLPKDRFSAERLKGVDSTLKIQPAKLEDSAVYLCASSSLPGTGLKETQYFGPGTRLLVL.

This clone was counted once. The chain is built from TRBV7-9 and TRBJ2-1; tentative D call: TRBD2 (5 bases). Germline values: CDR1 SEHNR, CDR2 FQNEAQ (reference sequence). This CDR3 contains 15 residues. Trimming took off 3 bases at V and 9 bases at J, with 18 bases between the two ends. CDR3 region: CASSFRGQISGEQFF. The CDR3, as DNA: TGTGCCAGCAGCTTTAGAGGGCAGATTTCGGGTGAGCAGTTCTTC.

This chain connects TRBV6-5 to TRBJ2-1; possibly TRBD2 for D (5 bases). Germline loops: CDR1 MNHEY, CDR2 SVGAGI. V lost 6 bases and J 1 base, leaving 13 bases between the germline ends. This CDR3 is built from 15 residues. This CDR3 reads CASSQTIGSYNEQFF. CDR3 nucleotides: TGTGCCAGCAGCCAGACTATAGGGTCCTACAATGAGCAGTTCTTC.

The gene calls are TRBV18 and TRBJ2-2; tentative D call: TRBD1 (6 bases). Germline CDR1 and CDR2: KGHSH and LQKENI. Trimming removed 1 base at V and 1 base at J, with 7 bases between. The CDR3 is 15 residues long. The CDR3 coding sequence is TGTGCCAGCTCACCACGCAGGGGGAACACCGGGGAGCTGTTTTTT. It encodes CASSPRRGNTGELFF.

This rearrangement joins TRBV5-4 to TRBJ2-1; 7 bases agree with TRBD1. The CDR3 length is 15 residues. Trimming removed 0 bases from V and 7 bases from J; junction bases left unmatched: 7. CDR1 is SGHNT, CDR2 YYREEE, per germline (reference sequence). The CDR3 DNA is TGTGCCAGCAGCTTGGACAGGGGCTTTTCTAATGAGCAGTTCTTC. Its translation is CASSLDRGFSNEQFF.

The CDR3, as DNA: TGCGCCAGCAGCTTGGAGGCGGGAAGGTACTACGAGCAGTACTTC. As protein: CASSLEAGRYYEQYF. This chain joins TRBV5-1 and TRBJ2-7; D might be TRBD2 (6 bases). Trimming shortened V by 0 bases and J by 3 bases, and 13 bases separated the two germline ends. CDR1 and CDR2 from the germline V gene are SGHRS and YFSETQ. This CDR3 is built from 15 residues.

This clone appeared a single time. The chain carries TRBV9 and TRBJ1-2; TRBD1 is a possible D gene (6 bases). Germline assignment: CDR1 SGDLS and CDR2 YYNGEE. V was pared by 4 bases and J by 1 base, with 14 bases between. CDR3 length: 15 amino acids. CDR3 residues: CASSPPGQLNYGYTF. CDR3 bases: TGTGCCAGCAGCCCGCCCGGACAGCTTAACTATGGCTACACCTTC.

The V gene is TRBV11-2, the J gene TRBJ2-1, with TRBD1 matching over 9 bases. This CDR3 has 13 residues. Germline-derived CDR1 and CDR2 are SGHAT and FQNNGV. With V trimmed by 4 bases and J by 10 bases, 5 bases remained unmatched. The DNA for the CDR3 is TGTGCCAGCAGCTCGTACAGGGGGCCGGAGCAGTTCTTC. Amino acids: CASSSYRGPEQFF.

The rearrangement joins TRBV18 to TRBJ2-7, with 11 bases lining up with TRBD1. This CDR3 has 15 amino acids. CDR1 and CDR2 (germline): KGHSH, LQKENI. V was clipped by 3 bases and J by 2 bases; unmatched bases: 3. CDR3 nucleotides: TGTGCCAGCTCACCTCGGACAGGGGGCCCCTACGAGCAGTACTTC. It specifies CASSPRTGGPYEQYF.

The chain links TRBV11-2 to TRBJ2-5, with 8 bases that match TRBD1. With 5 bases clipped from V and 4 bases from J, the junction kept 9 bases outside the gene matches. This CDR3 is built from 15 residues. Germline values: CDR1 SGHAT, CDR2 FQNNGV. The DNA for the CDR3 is TGTGCCAGCAGCCTTCGTGGACAGGGCGGAGAGACCCAGTACTTC. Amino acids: CASSLRGQGGETQYF.

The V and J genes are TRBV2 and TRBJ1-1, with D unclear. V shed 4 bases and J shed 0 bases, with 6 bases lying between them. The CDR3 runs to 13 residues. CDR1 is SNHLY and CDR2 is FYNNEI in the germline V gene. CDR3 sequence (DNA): TGTGCCAGCAGTGTTAAGCTGAACACTGAAGCTTTCTTT. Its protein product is CASSVKLNTEAFF.

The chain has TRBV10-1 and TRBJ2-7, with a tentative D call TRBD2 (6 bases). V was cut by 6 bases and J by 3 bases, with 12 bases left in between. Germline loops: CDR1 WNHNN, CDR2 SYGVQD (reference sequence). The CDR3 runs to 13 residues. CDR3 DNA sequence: TGCGCCAGCAGGGCGGGACCAAACTACGAGCAGTACTTC. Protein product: CASRAGPNYEQYF.

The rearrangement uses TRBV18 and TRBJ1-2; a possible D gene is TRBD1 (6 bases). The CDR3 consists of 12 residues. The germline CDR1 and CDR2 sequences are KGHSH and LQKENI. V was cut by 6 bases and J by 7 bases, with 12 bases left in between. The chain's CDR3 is CASSMEQGGYTF. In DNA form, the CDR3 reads TGTGCCAGCTCGATGGAACAGGGTGGCTACACCTTC.